This T cell receptor beta chain was profiled in a study of blood T cell repertoires in COVID-19. CDR1 SQVTM and CDR2 ANQGSEA come from the germline V gene. The V end lost 5 bases, the J end lost 6 bases, and 9 bases lay between the germline ends. This CDR3 has 11 residues. Profiled with immunoSEQ multiplex PCR; TCRdb holds only in-frame clones, not every one. The data hold around 80,000 clones, with roughly 80% observed a single time. The receptor was derived from a woman older than 75 with active or convalescent COVID-19. Sequences were obtained from peripheral blood. The genes are TRBV29-1 and TRBJ2-3, with unresolved D. The CDR3, as DNA: TGCAGCGTTTCCCCCCCGGATACGCAGTATTTT. Translated, it gives CSVSPPDTQYF.